This TCR beta chain was sequenced in a study of response to subunit inactivated influenza vaccine. Study observations and caveats: Authors suggested each seasonal flu vaccination may recruit only limited numbers of new T cells.

Details on this clonotype: Its specificity is not known.

TCRdb used MiXCR to reprocess the RT-PCR reads, holding one entry per CDR3 protein. The repertoire consists of about 240,000 distinct CDR3 sequences, with 9.5% to 15% occurring once and the leading ten covering 7.8%. V dropped 2 bases and J dropped 0 bases, with 11 bases sitting between them. This CDR3 comprises 15 residues. The V gene's germline CDR1 is LGHNA and CDR2 YSLEER. This TCR was recovered from a man aged 50-60 years who received an inactivated influenza vaccine. Sequences were derived from non-naive T cells sorted from PBMCs, sampled around two weeks before vaccination. The chain joins TRBV4-3 to TRBJ2-7; D ambiguous. CDR3 nucleotides: TGCGCCAGCAGCCAACAAACCGCCAGCTCCTACGAGCAGTACTTC. Translation gives CASSQQTASSYEQYF.